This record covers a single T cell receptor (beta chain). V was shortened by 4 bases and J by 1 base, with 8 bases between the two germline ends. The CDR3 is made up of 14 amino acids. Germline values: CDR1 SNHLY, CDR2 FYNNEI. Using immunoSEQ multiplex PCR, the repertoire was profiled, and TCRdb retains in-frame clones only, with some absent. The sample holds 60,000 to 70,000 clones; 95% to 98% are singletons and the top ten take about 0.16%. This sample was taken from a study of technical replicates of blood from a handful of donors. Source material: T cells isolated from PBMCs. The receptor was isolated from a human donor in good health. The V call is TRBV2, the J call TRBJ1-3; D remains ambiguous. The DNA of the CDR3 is TGTGCCAGCAGTGTGCGGGGTTCTGGAAACACCATATATTTT. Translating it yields CASSVRGSGNTIYF.